This T cell receptor (beta chain) was sequenced during a study of blood T cell repertoires in COVID-19. Study in general: The United States, Italy and Spain were the sources of the acute and convalescent COVID-19 samples.

Trimming took off 6 bases at V and 15 bases at J, with 14 bases between the two ends. The CDR3 consists of 11 residues. Data came from immunoSEQ multiplex PCR; TCRdb stores just in-frame clones and leaves some out. The sample carries some 270,000 clones, approximately 83% recorded once. The sequence was obtained from a person aged 70 to 85 with COVID-19, enrolled during active disease. Material: peripheral blood. The rearrangement joins TRBV12-3 or TRBV12-4 to TRBJ1-4; no firm D call. The CDR3 coding sequence is TGTGCCAGCAGCGCGGAGAGGGAATTGTTTTTT. It specifies CASSAERELFF.